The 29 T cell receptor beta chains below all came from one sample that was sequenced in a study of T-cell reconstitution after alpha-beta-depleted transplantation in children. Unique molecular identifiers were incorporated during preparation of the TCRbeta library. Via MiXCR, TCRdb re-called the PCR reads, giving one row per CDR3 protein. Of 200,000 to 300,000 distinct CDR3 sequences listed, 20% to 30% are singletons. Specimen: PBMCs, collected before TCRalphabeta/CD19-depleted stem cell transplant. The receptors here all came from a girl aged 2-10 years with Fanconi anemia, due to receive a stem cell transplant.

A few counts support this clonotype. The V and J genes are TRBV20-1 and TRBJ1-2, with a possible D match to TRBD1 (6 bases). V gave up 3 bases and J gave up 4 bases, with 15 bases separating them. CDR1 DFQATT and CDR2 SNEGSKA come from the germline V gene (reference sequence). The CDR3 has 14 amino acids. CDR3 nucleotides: TGCAGTGCTAGGGTAGGGGGGCGGATCTATGGCTACACCTTC. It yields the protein CSARVGGRIYGYTF.

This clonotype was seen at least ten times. The CDR3 sequence: CSVGGVSSEGVSSYEQYF. DNA of the CDR3: TGCAGCGTTGGCGGGGTCTCCTCCGAGGGGGTCTCGTCCTACGAGCAGTACTTC. The chain uses TRBV29-1 and TRBJ2-7; perhaps D is TRBD1 or TRBD2 (6 bases each). There are 18 residues in the CDR3. Germline lookup yields CDR1 SQVTM and CDR2 ANQGSEA. V shed 4 bases and J shed 1 base, with 26 bases lying between them.

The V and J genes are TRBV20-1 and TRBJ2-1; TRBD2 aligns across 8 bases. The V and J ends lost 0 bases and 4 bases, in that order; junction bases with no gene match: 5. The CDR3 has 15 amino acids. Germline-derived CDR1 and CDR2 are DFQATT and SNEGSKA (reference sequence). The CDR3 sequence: CSARDEVAGYNEQFF. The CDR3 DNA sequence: TGCAGTGCTAGAGATGAGGTAGCGGGGTACAATGAGCAGTTCTTC.

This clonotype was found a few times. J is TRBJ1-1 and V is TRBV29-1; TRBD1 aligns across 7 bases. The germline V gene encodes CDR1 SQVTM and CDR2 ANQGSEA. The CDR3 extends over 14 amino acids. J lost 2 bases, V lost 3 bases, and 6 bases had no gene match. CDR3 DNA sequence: TGCAGCGTTGAGAGGAGGGGGCACAACACTGAAGCTTTCTTT. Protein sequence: CSVERRGHNTEAFF.

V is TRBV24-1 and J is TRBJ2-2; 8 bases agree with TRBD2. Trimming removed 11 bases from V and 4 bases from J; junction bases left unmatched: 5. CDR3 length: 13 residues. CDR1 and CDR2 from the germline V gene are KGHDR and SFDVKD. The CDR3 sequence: CAIGLAATGELFF. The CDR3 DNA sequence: TGTGCCATCGGACTAGCCGCCACCGGGGAGCTGTTTTTT.

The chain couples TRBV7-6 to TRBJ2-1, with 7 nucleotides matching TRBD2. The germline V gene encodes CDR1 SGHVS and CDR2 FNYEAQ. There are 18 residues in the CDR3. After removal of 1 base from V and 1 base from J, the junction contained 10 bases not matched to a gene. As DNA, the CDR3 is TGTGCCAGCAGCTTAGAGGATTCTTACGGGGGGTCCTACAATGAGCAGTTCTTC. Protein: CASSLEDSYGGSYNEQFF.

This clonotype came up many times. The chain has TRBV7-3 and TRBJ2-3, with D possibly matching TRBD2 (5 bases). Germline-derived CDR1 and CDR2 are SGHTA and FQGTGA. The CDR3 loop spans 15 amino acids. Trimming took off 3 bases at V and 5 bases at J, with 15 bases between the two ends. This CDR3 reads CASSLGSLREDTQYF. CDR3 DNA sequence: TGTGCCAGCAGCTTGGGTTCACTCCGGGAAGATACGCAGTATTTT.

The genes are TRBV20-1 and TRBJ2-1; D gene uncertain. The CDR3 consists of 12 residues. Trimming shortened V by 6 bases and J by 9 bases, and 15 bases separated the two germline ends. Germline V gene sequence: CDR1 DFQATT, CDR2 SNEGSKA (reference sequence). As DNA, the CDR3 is TGCAGTGCCACACTATATCGCGGTGAGCAGTTCTTC. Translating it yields CSATLYRGEQFF.

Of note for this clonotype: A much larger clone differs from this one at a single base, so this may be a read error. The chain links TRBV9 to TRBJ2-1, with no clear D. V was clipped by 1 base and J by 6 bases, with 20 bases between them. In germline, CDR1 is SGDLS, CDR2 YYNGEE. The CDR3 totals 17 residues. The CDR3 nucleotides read TGTGCCAGCAGCGTAAGAGGAGTCCCTTCGAACTGCAATGAGCAGTTCTTC. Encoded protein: CASSVRGVPSNCNEQFF.

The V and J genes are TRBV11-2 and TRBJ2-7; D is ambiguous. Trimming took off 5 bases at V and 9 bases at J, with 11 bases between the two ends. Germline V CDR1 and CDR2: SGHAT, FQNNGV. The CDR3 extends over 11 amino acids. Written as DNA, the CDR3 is TGTGCCAGCAGCCCCGGTTATCGGCAGTACTTC. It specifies CASSPGYRQYF.

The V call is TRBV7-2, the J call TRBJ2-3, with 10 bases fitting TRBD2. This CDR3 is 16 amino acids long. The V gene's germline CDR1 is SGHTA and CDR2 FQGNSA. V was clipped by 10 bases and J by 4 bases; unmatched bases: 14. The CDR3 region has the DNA TGTGCCATCCAGCTTGTAGCGGGGGGCAACCCAGATACGCAGTATTTT. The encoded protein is CAIQLVAGGNPDTQYF. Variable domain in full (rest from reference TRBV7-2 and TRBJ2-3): GAGVSQSPSNKVTEKGKDVELRCDPISGHTALYWYRQSLGQGLEFLIYFQGNSAPDKSGLPSDRFSAERTGGSVSTLTIQRTQQEDSAVYLCAIQLVAGGNPDTQYFGPGTRLTVL.

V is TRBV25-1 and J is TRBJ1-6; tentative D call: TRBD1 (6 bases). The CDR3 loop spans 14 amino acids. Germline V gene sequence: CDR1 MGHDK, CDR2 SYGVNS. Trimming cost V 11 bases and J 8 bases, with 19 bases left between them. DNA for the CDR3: TGTGCCGGATATGACAGGTCAGGCGATTCACCCCTCCACTTT. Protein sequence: CAGYDRSGDSPLHF.

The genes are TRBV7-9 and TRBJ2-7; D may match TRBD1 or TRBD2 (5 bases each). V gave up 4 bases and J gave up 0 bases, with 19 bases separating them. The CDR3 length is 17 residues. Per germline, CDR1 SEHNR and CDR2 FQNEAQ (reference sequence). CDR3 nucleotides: TGTGCCAGCAGCTCTTCCTTTCCGGGGCCAAGCTCCTACGAGCAGTACTTC. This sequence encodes CASSSSFPGPSSYEQYF.

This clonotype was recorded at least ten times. This CDR3 reads CSISRGSNQPQHF. CDR3 coding DNA: TGCAGCATATCCAGGGGGTCCAATCAGCCCCAGCATTTT. This chain uses TRBV29-1 with TRBJ1-5; 7 nucleotides match TRBD1. The length of the CDR3 is 13 residues. The V gene's germline CDR1 is SQVTM and CDR2 ANQGSEA. J was trimmed by 3 bases and V by 8 bases; bases with no gene match: 7.

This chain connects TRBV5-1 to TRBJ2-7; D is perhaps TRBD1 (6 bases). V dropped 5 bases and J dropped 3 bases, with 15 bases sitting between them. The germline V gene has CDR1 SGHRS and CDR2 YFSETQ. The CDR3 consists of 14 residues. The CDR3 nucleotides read TGCGCCAGCAGAGGACCCGGGACAAACTACGAGCAGTACTTC. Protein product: CASRGPGTNYEQYF.

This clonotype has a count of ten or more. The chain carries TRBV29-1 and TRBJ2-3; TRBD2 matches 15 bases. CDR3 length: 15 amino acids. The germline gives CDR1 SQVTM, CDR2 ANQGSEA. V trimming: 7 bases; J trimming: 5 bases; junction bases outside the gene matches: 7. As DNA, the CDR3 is TGCAGCGCCGTCGGACTAGCGGGGGGGCGAGATACGCAGTATTTT. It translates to CSAVGLAGGRDTQYF.

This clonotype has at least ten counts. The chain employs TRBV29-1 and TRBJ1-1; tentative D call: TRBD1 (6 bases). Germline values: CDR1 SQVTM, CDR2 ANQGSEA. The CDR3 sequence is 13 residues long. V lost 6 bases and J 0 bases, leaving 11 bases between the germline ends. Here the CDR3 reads CSVDRTMNTEAFF. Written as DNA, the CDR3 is TGCAGCGTGGACAGAACGATGAACACTGAAGCTTTCTTT.

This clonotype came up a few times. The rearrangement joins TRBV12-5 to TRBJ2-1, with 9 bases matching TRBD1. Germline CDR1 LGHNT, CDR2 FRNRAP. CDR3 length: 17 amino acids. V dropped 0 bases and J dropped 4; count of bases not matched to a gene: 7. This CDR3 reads CASGLVAGQGRYNEQFF. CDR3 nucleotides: TGTGCTAGTGGTTTGGTCGCGGGACAGGGTCGGTACAATGAGCAGTTCTTC.

The CDR3 is CSARLTGANEQFF. In DNA, the CDR3 is TGCAGTGCTAGGTTGACAGGGGCAAATGAGCAGTTCTTC. This chain uses TRBV20-1 with TRBJ2-1; 8 bases are shared with TRBD1. J lost 7 bases, V lost 3 bases, and 5 bases had no gene match. The CDR3 length is 13 residues. The germline V gene encodes CDR1 DFQATT and CDR2 SNEGSKA (reference sequence).

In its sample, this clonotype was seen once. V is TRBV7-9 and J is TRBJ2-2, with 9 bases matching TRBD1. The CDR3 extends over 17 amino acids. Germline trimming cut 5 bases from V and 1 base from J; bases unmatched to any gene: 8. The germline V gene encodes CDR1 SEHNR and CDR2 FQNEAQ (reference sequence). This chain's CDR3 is CASSRPGTGLNTGELFF. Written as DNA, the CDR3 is TGTGCCAGCAGCAGGCCCGGGACAGGGCTGAACACCGGGGAGCTGTTTTTT.

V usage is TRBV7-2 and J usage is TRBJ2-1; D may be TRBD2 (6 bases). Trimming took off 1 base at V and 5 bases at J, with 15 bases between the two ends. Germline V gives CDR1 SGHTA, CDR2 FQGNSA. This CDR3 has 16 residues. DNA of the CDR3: TGTGCCAGCAGCTTAGTCGGCGGGGCCCATAACAATGAGCAGTTCTTC. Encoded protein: CASSLVGGAHNNEQFF.

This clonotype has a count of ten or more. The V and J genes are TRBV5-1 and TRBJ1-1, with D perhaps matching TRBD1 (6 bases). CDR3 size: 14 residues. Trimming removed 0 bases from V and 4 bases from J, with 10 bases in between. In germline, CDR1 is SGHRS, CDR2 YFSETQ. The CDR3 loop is CASSLEGHGTEAFF. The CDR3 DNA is TGCGCCAGCAGCTTGGAGGGACATGGCACTGAAGCTTTCTTT.

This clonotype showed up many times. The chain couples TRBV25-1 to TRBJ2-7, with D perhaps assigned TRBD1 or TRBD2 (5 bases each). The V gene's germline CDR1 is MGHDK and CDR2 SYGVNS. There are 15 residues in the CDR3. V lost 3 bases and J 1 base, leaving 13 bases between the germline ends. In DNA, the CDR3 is TGTGCCAGCAGTGACCGCCGGGACGGATCCTACGAGCAGTACTTC. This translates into CASSDRRDGSYEQYF.

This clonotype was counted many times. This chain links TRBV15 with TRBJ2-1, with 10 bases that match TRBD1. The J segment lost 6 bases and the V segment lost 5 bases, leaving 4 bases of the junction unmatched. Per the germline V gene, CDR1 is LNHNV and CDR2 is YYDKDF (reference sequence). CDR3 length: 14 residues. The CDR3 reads CATSPRTGGNEQFF. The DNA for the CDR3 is TGTGCCACCAGCCCGCGGACAGGGGGCAATGAGCAGTTCTTC.

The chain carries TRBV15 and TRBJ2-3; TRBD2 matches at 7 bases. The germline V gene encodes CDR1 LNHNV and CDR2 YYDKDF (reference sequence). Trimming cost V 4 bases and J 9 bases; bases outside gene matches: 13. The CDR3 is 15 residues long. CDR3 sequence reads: CATSTTLAPGVTQYF. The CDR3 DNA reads TGTGCCACCAGCACCACACTAGCGCCCGGGGTCACGCAGTATTTT. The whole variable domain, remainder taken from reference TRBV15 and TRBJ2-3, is DAMVIQNPRYQVTQFGKPVTLSCSQTLNHNVMYWYQQKSSQAPKLLFHYYDKDFNNEADTPDNFQSRRPNTSFCFLDIRSPGLGDTAMYLCATSTTLAPGVTQYFGPGTRLTVL.

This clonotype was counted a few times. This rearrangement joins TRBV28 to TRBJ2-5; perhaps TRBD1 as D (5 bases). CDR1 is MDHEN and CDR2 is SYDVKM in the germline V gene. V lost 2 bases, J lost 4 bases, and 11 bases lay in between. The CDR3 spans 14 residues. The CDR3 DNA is TGTGCCAGCAGTTTACATTCCAGGGCAGAGACCCAGTACTTC. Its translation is CASSLHSRAETQYF.

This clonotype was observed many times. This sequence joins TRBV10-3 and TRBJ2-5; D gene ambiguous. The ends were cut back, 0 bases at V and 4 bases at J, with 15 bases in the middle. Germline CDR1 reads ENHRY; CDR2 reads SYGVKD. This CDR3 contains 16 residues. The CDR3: CAISESIIGPGETQYF. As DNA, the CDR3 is TGTGCCATCAGTGAGTCGATTATTGGGCCAGGAGAGACCCAGTACTTC.

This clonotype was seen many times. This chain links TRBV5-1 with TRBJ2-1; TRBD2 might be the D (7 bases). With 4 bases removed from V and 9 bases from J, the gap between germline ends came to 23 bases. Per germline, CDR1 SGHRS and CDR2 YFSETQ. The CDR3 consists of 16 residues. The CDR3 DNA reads TGCGCCAGCAGCCCAGGGCTGATACCGAGGGGGGGTGAGCAGTTCTTC. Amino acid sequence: CASSPGLIPRGGEQFF.

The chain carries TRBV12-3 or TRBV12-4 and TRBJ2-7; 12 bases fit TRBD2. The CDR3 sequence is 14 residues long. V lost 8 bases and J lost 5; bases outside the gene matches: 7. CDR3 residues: CASLLAGGPDEQYF. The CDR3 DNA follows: TGTGCCAGCCTCCTAGCGGGAGGGCCGGACGAGCAGTACTTC.